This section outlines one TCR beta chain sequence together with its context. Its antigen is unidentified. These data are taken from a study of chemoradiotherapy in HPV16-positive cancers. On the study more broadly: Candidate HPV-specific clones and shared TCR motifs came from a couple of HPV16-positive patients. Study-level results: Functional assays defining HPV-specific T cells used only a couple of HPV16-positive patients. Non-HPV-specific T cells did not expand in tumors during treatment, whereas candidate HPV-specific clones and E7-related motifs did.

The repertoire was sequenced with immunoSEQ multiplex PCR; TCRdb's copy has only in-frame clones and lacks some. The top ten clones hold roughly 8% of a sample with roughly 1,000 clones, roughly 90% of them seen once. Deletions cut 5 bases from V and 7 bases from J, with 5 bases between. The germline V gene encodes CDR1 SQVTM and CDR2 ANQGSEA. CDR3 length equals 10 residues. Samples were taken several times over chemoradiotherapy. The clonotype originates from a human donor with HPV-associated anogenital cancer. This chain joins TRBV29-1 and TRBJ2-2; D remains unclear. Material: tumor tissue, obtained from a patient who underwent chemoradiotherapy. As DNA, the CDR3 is TGCAGCGTTTGGGACGGGGAGCTGTTTTTT. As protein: CSVWDGELFF.